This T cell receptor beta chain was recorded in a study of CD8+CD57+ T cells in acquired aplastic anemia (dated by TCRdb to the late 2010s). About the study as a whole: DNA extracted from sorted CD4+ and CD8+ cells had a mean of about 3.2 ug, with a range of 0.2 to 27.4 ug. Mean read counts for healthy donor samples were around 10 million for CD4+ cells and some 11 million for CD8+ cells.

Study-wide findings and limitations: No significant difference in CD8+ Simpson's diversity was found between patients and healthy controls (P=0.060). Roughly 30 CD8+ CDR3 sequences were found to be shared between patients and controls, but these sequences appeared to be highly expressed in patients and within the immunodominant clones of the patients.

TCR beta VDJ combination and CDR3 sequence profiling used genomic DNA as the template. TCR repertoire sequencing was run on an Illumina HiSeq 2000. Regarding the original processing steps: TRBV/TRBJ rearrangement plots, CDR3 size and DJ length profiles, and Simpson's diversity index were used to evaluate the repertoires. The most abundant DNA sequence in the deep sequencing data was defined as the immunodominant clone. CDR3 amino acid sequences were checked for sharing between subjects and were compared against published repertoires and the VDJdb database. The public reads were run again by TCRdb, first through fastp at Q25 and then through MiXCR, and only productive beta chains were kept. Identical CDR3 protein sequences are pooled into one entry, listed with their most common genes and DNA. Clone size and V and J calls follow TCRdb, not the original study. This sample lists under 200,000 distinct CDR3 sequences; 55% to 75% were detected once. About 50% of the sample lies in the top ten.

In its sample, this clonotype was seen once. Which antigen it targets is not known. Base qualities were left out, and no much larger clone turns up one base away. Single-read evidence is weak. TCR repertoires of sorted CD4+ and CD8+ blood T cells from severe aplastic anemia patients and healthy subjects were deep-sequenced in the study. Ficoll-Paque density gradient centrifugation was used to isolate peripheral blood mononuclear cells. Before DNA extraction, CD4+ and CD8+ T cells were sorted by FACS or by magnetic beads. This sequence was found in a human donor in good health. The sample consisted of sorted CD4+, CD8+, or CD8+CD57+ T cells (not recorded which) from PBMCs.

The DNA reads as follows: TGTGCCAGCAGAGGATTGACAGCAACGAACACTGAAGCTTTCTTT. This translates into CASRGLTATNTEAFF. In this chain, TRBV2 is recombined with TRBJ1-1, with a weak D call of TRBD1 (5 bases match). Trimming takes 6 bases from V and 1 base from J, and the germline ends sit 15 bases apart. The germline V gene yields SNHLY for CDR1 and FYNNEI for CDR2. The CDR3 sequence holds 15 residues, the cysteine and phenylalanine included. Just the 45-base CDR3 DNA is kept, in frame starting at base 1.